These 5 T cell receptor beta chains were all obtained from the same sample, sequenced in a study of cytomegalovirus exposure and HLA in healthy donors. PCR amplification relied on 60 Vbeta primers (plus 13 Jbeta primers). Sequenced by immunoSEQ multiplex PCR; TCRdb stores in-frame clones only, minus some. This table holds about 130,000 clones, just over 70% found once. Sequenced input: PBMCs. These receptors all come from a woman aged 55-69 years in good health and CMV-seropositive.

The chain employs TRBV11-2 and TRBJ1-2; 10 nucleotides align to TRBD1. The CDR3 is 16 residues long. Looked up from germline, CDR1 is SGHAT and CDR2 is FQNNGV. J gave up 7 bases and V 0 bases, and 8 bases lay outside the gene matches. The CDR3 region is CASSLEVWGQGSGYTF. In DNA, the CDR3 is TGTGCCAGCAGCTTAGAAGTATGGGGACAGGGGTCTGGCTACACCTTC.

The V call is TRBV23-1, the J call TRBJ2-1; TRBD2 aligns across 10 bases. TRBV23-1 is an open reading frame, and its role is uncertain. This CDR3 is 19 amino acids long. J was trimmed by 0 bases and V by 2 bases; bases with no gene match: 10. The CDR3 DNA reads TGCGCCAGCAGTCAACTTTACAGGGAGCGGGGGGGCTCCTACAATGAGCAGTTCTTC. Translating it yields CASSQLYRERGGSYNEQFF.

The chain has TRBV5-1 and TRBJ1-4, with a weak D call TRBD1 (6 bases). V shed 4 bases and J shed 2 bases, with 9 bases lying between them. From germline, CDR1 is SGHRS and CDR2 YFSETQ. The CDR3 length is 14 residues. As DNA, the CDR3 is TGCGCCAGCAGCCGGGACATGACTAATGAAAAACTGTTTTTT. It encodes CASSRDMTNEKLFF.

The V call is TRBV5-1, the J call TRBJ1-4; D might be TRBD1 (5 bases). Between the trimmed V and J ends, which lost 0 bases and 6 bases, there was a span of 9 bases. This CDR3 spans 14 amino acids. In germline, CDR1 is SGHRS, CDR2 YFSETQ. CDR3 in DNA: TGCGCCAGCAGCTTGGGGTCGGGGGATGAAAAACTGTTTTTT. This codes for CASSLGSGDEKLFF.

The chain employs TRBV2 and TRBJ2-1, with 11 positions matching TRBD2. Unmatched junction bases numbered 7, after V lost 6 bases and J lost 3 bases. The germline gives CDR1 SNHLY, CDR2 FYNNEI. The CDR3 sequence is 16 residues long. The CDR3 nucleotides read TGTGCCAGCAGGGCCTTAGCGGGGGGGTACTACAATGAGCAGTTCTTC. Its translation is CASRALAGGYYNEQFF.